This paragraph reports one T cell receptor beta chain. Its cognate antigen is unknown. This sample was included in a study of Ad26.COV2.S vaccination and SARS-CoV-2 variants. Findings and caveats of the study: Reported findings describe substantial breadth in spike-specific CD8+ and CD4+ T cell responses following vaccination.

CDR3 size: 15 residues. V shed 4 bases and J 1 base; nucleotides not matched to a gene: 7. Germline V gene sequence: CDR1 SGDLS, CDR2 YYNGEE. Clones were sequenced by immunoSEQ multiplex PCR, and TCRdb holds only the in-frame ones, with some missing. Of approximately 300,000 clones in the sample, 85% were seen once. Regarding treatment: 19 received Ad26.COV2.S at low or high dose, single or two shots; roughly five received placebo; per-sample allocation not given. Following the first vaccine or placebo injection, samples were taken on day 63. This specimen was peripheral blood, taken in a trial of Ad26.COV2.S vaccine versus placebo. This TCR derives from a person between 18 and 59 years old who received the Ad26.COV2.S COVID-19 vaccine or a placebo. The chain has TRBV9 and TRBJ1-1, with 7 bases fitting TRBD1. The CDR3 sequence is CASSPRGQRNTEAFF. CDR3 nucleotide sequence: TGTGCCAGCAGCCCCAGGGGACAGAGGAACACTGAAGCTTTCTTT.